The clone carrying this T cell receptor beta chain came up a few times. The target antigen is unknown. The V end lost 0 bases, the J end lost 6 bases, and 11 bases lay between the germline ends. Germline V gives CDR1 SGDLS, CDR2 YYNGEE. This CDR3 comprises 14 residues. The data were obtained in a study of beta chain features in type 1 diabetes. The study, taken as a whole, reports: PCR might preferentially amplify shorter templates, equally in patients and controls.

Of the isolated RNA, all was reverse transcribed, and so the sequenced material was expressed TCRB transcripts. Some clones are missing from TCRdb's copy, which holds only in-frame ones; the method was immunoSEQ multiplex PCR. Of around 300,000 clones listed, more than 9.5% are singletons. A single heparinised blood sample, averaging about 120 mL, was obtained per donor. Cells sorted by CD45RO/CCR7/CD25/CD127/CD95/CD27 comprised CD4+ naive, central memory, regulatory and stem cell-like memory cells. The J gene is TRBJ2-3, the V gene TRBV9; TRBD1 is a possible D gene (7 bases). Specimen: naive CD4+ T cells from blood. The TCR was taken from a woman aged 25 to 39 in good health. The CDR3: CASSVVSGGDTQYF. CDR3 sequence (DNA): TGTGCCAGCAGCGTAGTTTCAGGGGGGGATACGCAGTATTTT.